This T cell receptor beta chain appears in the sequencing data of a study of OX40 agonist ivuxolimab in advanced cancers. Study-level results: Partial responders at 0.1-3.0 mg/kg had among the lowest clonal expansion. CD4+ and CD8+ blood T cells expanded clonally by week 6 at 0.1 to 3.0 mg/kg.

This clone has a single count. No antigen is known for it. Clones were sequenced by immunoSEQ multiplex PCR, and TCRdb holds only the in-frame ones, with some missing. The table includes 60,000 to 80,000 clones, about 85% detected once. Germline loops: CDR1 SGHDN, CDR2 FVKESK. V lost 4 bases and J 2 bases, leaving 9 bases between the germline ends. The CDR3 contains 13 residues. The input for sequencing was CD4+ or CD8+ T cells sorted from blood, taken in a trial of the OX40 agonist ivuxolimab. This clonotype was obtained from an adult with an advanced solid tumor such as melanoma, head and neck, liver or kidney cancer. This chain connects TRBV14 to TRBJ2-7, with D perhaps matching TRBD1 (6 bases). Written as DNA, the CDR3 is TGTGCCAGCAGCCCGACAGGAACCTACGAGCAGTACTTC. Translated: CASSPTGTYEQYF.